The present T cell receptor beta chain was sequenced within a study of cytomegalovirus exposure and HLA in healthy donors (dated by TCRdb to between 2016 and 2019). The study in broad terms: An earlier analysis of a few hundred of the donors reported under 300 Gb of sequence data and around 110 million unique TCR beta sequences obtained from 180 million or so T cells. Along with the approximately 700-subject first cohort, a separate validation cohort of more than 90 different subjects was used. In a later genetic analysis, genome-wide SNP genotypes for about 55% of the roughly 700 donors were used, and that subset was treated as a discovery cohort. A later analysis re-examined previously published TCR beta repertoires from about 700 donors and added high-resolution HLA genotyping to investigate patterns of TCR occurrence. The study aimed to test whether cataloging public T cell receptors could reveal signatures of past pathogen exposure. Roughly 290 gigabases of sequencing data and tens of millions of unique TCR sequences made up an early release that covered approximately 650 HLA-typed donors. Donor age, sex, ethnicity and CMV serostatus were compiled alongside the repertoire data. Among some 400 genotyped donors of the cohort, an average of around 220,000 unique TCR beta nucleotide sequences was sequenced per donor, of which roughly 18% were non-productive. Rather than using new phenotypic data, the later analysis identified candidate immune exposures from TCR beta sequences and from how often those sequences occurred across donors. Every repertoire in the discovery cohort had been generated on one and the same sequencing platform. An earlier analysis of 587 of the donors applied high-throughput TCR beta sequencing to assess whether each TCR beta V gene segment acted as functional or pseudogenic. Among the approximately 400 genotyped donors, under 90% belonged to the genetic ancestry cluster associated with self-reported Caucasian donors. The T cell repertoires of 700 or so subjects were profiled by immunosequencing and related to cytomegalovirus serostatus. To predict cytomegalovirus infection status, the study combined high-throughput TCR immunosequencing, statistical association of individual TCRs with disease status, and machine learning. Typing coverage varied by locus: roughly 629-630 donors for A, B, C, DRB1 and DQB1; more than 500 for DQA1; around 570 for DPA1; 450 to 480 for DPB1. HLA typing included class I and class II loci at four-digit resolution. Because of strong linkage in the cohort, roughly five DR-DQ haplotypes were treated as single units for association and clustering. Study-level results and caveats: According to a later analysis, TCR association rates differed among HLA loci, with DRB1 alleles showing the most associated TCRs and HLA-C alleles showing the fewest. A further reported finding was that TCR beta sequences accurately predicted the HLA-A and HLA-B alleles for most subjects in the first cohort. The cohort was sequenced for TCR beta chains only, and without alpha or paired-chain data the features that could be detected were limited. In a later genetic analysis, a missense DCLRE1C variant was associated with V-gene and J-gene trimming of TCR beta chains, and the association was replicated in an independent cohort. In the study, 150 to 200 TCR beta chains were listed as associated with cytomegalovirus. Because HLA typing was missing for some donors at each locus, association tests included only the typed subset. Because counts were too low, seventeen rarely observed V segments, including chromosome 9 orphons, were left out of the earlier analysis of 587 of the donors. The classifier was reported to diagnose cytomegalovirus status with high specificity and sensitivity in both the original and validation cohorts. Roughly uniform sequencing depth across donors was assumed in presence/absence analyses, although this assumption may not hold. Immune exposure information for the cohort was limited to CMV serostatus. Assigning TCR associations to individual alleles was difficult when HLA alleles, especially DR and DQ, strongly co-occurred. At a false discovery rate of 0.05, a later analysis linked some 17,000 TCR beta sequences to specific HLA alleles. A cluster of highly shared sequence variants was judged likely to represent a technical artifact of the sequencing pipeline. Several of the top co-occurrence clusters appeared to be linked to parvovirus B19, influenza, CMV and Epstein-Barr virus, according to a later analysis. Most TCR sequences were observed very rarely across donors, whereas some public TCRs were present in many individuals. In a later analysis, most CMV-associated TCR beta chains were found to appear HLA-restricted, with HLA associations seemingly driven largely by CMV exposure. Compared with the roughly 720-donor mean, donors in an Asian-associated ancestry cluster had fewer N-insertions in productive TCRs, according to a later genetic analysis. Linkage disequilibrium might explain the correlated functional status among segregating V segments, but an unknown experimental factor could not be ruled out. In an earlier analysis of 587 of the donors, most TCR beta V segments were observed in productive rearrangements about 87% or about 30% of the time, broadly matching IMGT annotations. The authors suggested that the approach could potentially be generalized to other disease states and immunological phenotypes. Compared with equally common non-associated chains, HLA-associated TCR beta chains in a later analysis were more clonally expanded and had lower generation probabilities. In vitro tests confirmed that three of the cytomegalovirus-associated TCR beta chains recognize cytomegalovirus antigens.

A remark on this clone: Its recognized antigen is unknown. Within one base of it there is no much larger clone, and no base qualities were kept.

The library was generated by the immunoSEQ multiplex PCR assay. For the multiplex PCR, a mixture combining 60 forward primers for TCR Vbeta segments and 13 reverse primers for TCR Jbeta segments was used. The CDR3 region of rearranged TCR beta genes was amplified from genomic DNA by a multiplex PCR assay. The Illumina HiSeq System was used to sequence the amplified TCR beta libraries as 87-base-pair reads. The original methods were these. A later analysis tallied tens of millions of unique TCR beta chains across the approximately 670 repertoires, and about 12 million of those chains were shared by two or more donors. Raw reads were error-corrected and collapsed into unique sequences with a nearest-neighbor algorithm that merged closely related sequences to remove PCR and sequencing errors. Alignment of CDR3 sequences to IMGT reference sequences was used to assign V, D and J gene segments. Each retained sequence needed at least a six-nucleotide match to both a V gene segment and a J gene segment. A rearrangement counted as productive if the CDR3 had no stop codons and remained in frame with V and J, and every other rearrangement counted as non-productive. CDR3 was defined by IMGT convention, running from the second conserved V-encoded cysteine to the conserved J-encoded phenylalanine. The earlier analysis of fewer than 700 of the donors excluded sequences that lacked an unambiguous match to a single V gene segment. An earlier analysis of 500 to 600 of the donors classified V segments as functional when productive rearrangements were above 56.7% and as segregating when the standard deviation between donors was above 5%. A statistical classification framework was built for diagnosing cytomegalovirus status from the catalog of TCR beta chain sequences. V and J gene assignment, in a later analysis, came from comparing TCR nucleotide sequences with IMGT/GENE-DB human TR gene sequences. A later analysis assigned CDR3 sequences and most-parsimonious VDJ recombination scenarios with the TCRdist pipeline. A later analysis defined each TCR beta chain by its CDR3 amino acid sequence plus V-gene family, and excluded reads lacking a unique V-gene family. In a later analysis, approximately 590 highly shared, low-generation-probability nucleotide sequences were removed to address suspected cross-contamination and a sequencing artifact. In a later analysis, a clonal expansion index was calculated for each public chain from normalized within-repertoire ranks of inferred template counts. Generation probabilities in a later analysis came from a VDJ recombination model fitted to out-of-frame rearrangements, and those results were checked against IGoR. In a later analysis, TCR-TCR, TCR-HLA and TCR-CMV co-occurrence was scored with hypergeometric tests, and a repertoire-size bias correction was applied to TCR pairs. To estimate false discovery rates, a later analysis permuted the HLA or CMV assignments 20 times. In a later analysis, co-occurring TCRs were grouped with DBSCAN, and TCRdist sequence similarity was added when clustering was performed within HLA-allele-positive subsets. For co-occurrence clustering, repertoires with fewer than 30,000 or more than 120,000 public chains were excluded, along with 5 or 6 repertoires with anomalous nucleotide sharing. Held by TCRdb, this immuneACCESS table contains in-frame sequences only and omits some clones. Under half of the omission traces to an unresolved V gene where checked; the cause of the rest is unknown. That table furnishes V, J and clone size, whereas the DNA furnished D and trimming. The sample profile shows 90,000 to 140,000 clones; more than 70% of them were found once. Approximately 2% of the sample is in the top ten clones.

The cohort comprised several hundred healthy bone marrow donors. At the time of sampling, every cohort member was nominally healthy, though immune exposures that went unrecorded were likely present. The donor tested CMV seronegative, placing the donor among the 300 to 450 seronegative members of the cohort. A peripheral blood sample was provided by each donor, and peripheral blood mononuclear cells were used for TCR beta sequencing. Genomic DNA was extracted from the blood cell samples with the Qiagen DNeasy Blood Extraction Kit. The sequenced sample consisted of PBMCs. The sequence came from a man aged 25-45 years in good health and CMV-seronegative.

The CDR3 has the sequence CASSYGAGGHQETQYF. The DNA is as follows: TGTGCCAGCAGCTACGGGGCGGGAGGACACCAAGAGACCCAGTACTTC. The rearrangement combines TRBV5-4 with TRBJ2-5; 8 middle bases align to TRBD2. CDR3 length: 16 amino acids, cysteine to phenylalanine. CDR3 DNA is the only sequence kept; it has 48 bases, read in frame from the first base. Germline trimming: 3 bases from V, 0 bases from J; junction bases outside gene matches: 7. For CDR1 and CDR2, the germline V gene (reference sequence) lists SGHNT and YYREEE.